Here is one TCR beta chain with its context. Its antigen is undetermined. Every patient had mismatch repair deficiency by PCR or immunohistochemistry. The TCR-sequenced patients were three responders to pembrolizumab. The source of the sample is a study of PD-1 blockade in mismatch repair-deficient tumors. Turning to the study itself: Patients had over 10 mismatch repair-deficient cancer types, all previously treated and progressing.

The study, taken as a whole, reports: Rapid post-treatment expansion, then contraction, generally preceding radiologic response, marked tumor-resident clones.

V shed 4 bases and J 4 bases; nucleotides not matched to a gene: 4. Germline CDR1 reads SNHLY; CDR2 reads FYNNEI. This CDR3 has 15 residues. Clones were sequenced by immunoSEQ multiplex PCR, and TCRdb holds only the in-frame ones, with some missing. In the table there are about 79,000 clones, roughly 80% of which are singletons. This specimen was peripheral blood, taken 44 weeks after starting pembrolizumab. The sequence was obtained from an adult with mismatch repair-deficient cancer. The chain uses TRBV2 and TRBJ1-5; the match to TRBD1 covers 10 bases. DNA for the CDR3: TGTGCCAGCAGTGGACAGGGGGCAGGAAATCAGCCCCAGCATTTT. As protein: CASSGQGAGNQPQHF. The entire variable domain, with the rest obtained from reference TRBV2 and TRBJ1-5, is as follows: EPEVTQTPSHQVTQMGQEVILRCVPISNHLYFYWYRQILGQKVEFLVSFYNNEISEKSEIFDDQFSVERPDGSNFTLKIRSTKLEDSAMYFCASSGQGAGNQPQHFGDGTRLSIL.